This is a list of T cell receptor beta chains from one sample in a study of breast tumors, draining lymph nodes, adjacent tissues. Each CDR3 protein is one row after TCRdb ran MiXCR on the multiplex PCR reads. The sample carries about 230,000 distinct CDR3 sequences, about 30% recorded once. Sequencing was performed on axillary lymph node tissue. These receptors were obtained from a female donor with breast cancer. Some clones in this sample may be carry-over from other donors' samples. The CDR3 runs from the conserved cysteine through the conserved F or W. D genes are given only for firm matches. Expanded clones get a size class; other rows say once, few or many, or leave the size out.

20	TRBV5-1	TRBJ2-7	.	.	CASSWDGKGVRVGGVNEQYF	TGCGCCAGCAGCTGGGACGGAAAGGGTGTCCGCGTGGGAGGAGTGAACGAGCAGTACTTC
18	TRBV7-3	TRBJ2-7	.	TRBD2	CASSSTGITSGISYEQYF	TGTGCCAGCAGCTCCACCGGGATTACTAGCGGGATCTCCTACGAGCAGTACTTC
16	TRBV12-3/TRBV12-4	TRBJ2-2	.	TRBD1	CASSDLTGGGTGELFF	TGTGCCAGCAGTGATTTGACAGGGGGCGGCACCGGGGAGCTGTTTTTT
14	TRBV6-2/TRBV6-3	TRBJ2-2	many	.	CASTHSGVTGELFF	TGTGCCAGCACCCATAGCGGAGTCACCGGGGAGCTGTTTTTT
18	TRBV12-3/TRBV12-4	TRBJ2-1	.	TRBD2	CASSFGRRTSGKPNEQFF	TGTGCCAGCAGTTTCGGTCGACGGACTAGCGGGAAACCCAATGAGCAGTTCTTC
12	TRBV19	TRBJ1-6	many	.	CASSPTGIPLHF	TGTGCCAGTAGCCCAACAGGGATACCCCTCCACTTT
14	TRBV5-1	TRBJ2-1	.	TRBD1	CASSPRTGVNEQFF	TGCGCCAGCAGCCCGAGGACAGGAGTTAATGAGCAGTTCTTC
17	TRBV27	TRBJ1-5	few	.	CASSSRMTGYSNQPQHF	TGTGCCAGCAGTTCCCGTATGACCGGTTATAGCAATCAGCCCCAGCATTTT
16	TRBV6-5	TRBJ1-2	.	.	CASRPGTEPFNYGYTF	TGTGCCAGCAGACCCGGGACGGAACCTTTTAACTATGGCTACACCTTC
16	TRBV3-1	TRBJ2-1	.	TRBD2	CASSLLGTRLYNEQFF	TGTGCCAGCAGCCTACTGGGGACTAGACTTTACAATGAGCAGTTCTTC
14	TRBV4-1	TRBJ2-7	many	.	CASSQVGLGDEQYF	TGCGCCAGCAGCCAAGTAGGCTTGGGTGACGAGCAGTACTTC
13	TRBV20-1	TRBJ2-2	many	.	CSAFTPGPRELFF	TGCAGTGCTTTTACCCCGGGACCTAGGGAGCTGTTTTTT
17	TRBV4-2	TRBJ2-5	.	TRBD2	CASSQVWGLAGEETQYF	TGTGCCAGCAGCCAAGTATGGGGACTAGCGGGGGAAGAGACCCAGTACTTC
15	TRBV19	TRBJ2-5	.	TRBD2	CASLTSGSIGETQYF	TGTGCCAGTCTGACTAGCGGGAGTATCGGGGAGACCCAGTACTTC
13	TRBV2	TRBJ1-2	many	TRBD1	CASTRDRGWGYTF	TGTGCCAGCACTCGGGACAGGGGATGGGGCTACACCTTC
16	TRBV20-1	TRBJ2-1	many	TRBD2	CSARDPLAGGIDEQFF	TGCAGTGCTAGAGACCCACTAGCGGGAGGTATCGATGAGCAGTTCTTC
15	TRBV3-1	TRBJ2-3	many	TRBD2	CASSSSGNRADTQYF	TGTGCCAGCAGCTCTAGCGGGAATCGGGCAGATACGCAGTATTTT
15	TRBV3-1	TRBJ2-2	many	.	CASSRRDRNTGELFF	TGTGCCAGCAGCCGGCGGGACAGGAACACCGGGGAGCTGTTTTTT
12	TRBV11-2	TRBJ1-1	once	.	CASSAGGAWAFF	TGTGCCAGCAGCGCCGGGGGGGCGTGGGCTTTCTTT
16	TRBV28	TRBJ2-1	once	TRBD2	CASSPSGAMLYNEQFF	TGTGCCAGCAGTCCTAGCGGGGCCATGCTTTACAATGAGCAGTTCTTC
15	TRBV7-6	TRBJ2-7	many	TRBD1	CASSSDRGRVYEQYF	TGTGCCAGCAGCTCCGACAGGGGAAGAGTCTACGAGCAGTACTTC
15	TRBV6-5	TRBJ1-6	many	.	CASSYQSSYNSPLHF	TGTGCCAGCAGTTACCAGAGCTCCTATAATTCACCCCTCCACTTT
13	TRBV30	TRBJ2-5	few	TRBD1	CAWAGTGQETQYF	TGTGCCTGGGCCGGGACAGGGCAAGAGACCCAGTACTTC
14	TRBV9	TRBJ2-7	many	.	CASSPVKTGYEQYF	TGTGCCAGCAGCCCGGTGAAGACAGGCTACGAGCAGTACTTC
13	TRBV20-1	TRBJ1-2	.	TRBD1	CSALDRGRGGYTF	TGCAGTGCCCTGGACAGGGGGCGCGGGGGCTACACCTTC
12	TRBV7-2	TRBJ1-1	many	.	CASSLWSTEAFF	TGTGCCAGCAGCTTATGGAGCACTGAAGCTTTCTTT
15	TRBV11-1	TRBJ2-5	many	.	CASSPQTGYQETQYF	TGTGCCAGCAGCCCCCAGACAGGCTACCAAGAGACCCAGTACTTC
14	TRBV5-8	TRBJ2-7	many	TRBD1	CASSLPDRGREQYF	TGTGCCAGCAGCTTACCGGACAGGGGGCGCGAGCAGTACTTC
15	TRBV20-1	TRBJ2-7	many	TRBD1	CSARASPGQGDEQYF	TGCAGTGCTAGAGCCTCTCCGGGACAGGGAGACGAGCAGTACTTC
15	TRBV3-1	TRBJ2-1	.	TRBD1	CASSQGQGRCNEQFF	TGTGCCAGCAGCCAAGGACAGGGGAGGTGCAATGAGCAGTTCTTC
11	TRBV30	TRBJ2-3	many	.	CAWRKTDTQYF	TGTGCCTGGAGGAAAACAGATACGCAGTATTTT
15	TRBV20-1	TRBJ2-1	many	TRBD2	CSARGLAGRGNEQFF	TGCAGTGCTAGAGGTCTAGCGGGAAGGGGCAATGAGCAGTTCTTC
15	TRBV2	TRBJ2-7	many	.	CASSESGGGGYEQYF	TGTGCCAGCAGTGAAAGTGGAGGCGGAGGCTACGAGCAGTACTTC
16	TRBV9	TRBJ2-2	many	TRBD2	CASSPRPSGSKGELFF	TGTGCCAGCAGCCCCCGCCCGAGCGGGAGTAAGGGGGAGCTGTTTTTT
17	TRBV11-2	TRBJ2-6	many	TRBD1	CASSHRDRGPGANVLTF	TGTGCCAGCAGCCATCGGGACAGGGGGCCGGGGGCCAACGTCCTGACTTTC
15	TRBV20-1	TRBJ2-3	.	TRBD2	CSARGLAGGTDTQYF	TGCAGTGCTAGAGGACTAGCGGGGGGCACAGATACGCAGTATTTT
14	TRBV5-1	TRBJ2-5	many	.	CASSLSKPQETQYF	TGCGCCAGCAGCTTATCTAAGCCACAAGAGACCCAGTACTTC
15	TRBV9	TRBJ2-5	.	.	CASSARLKGGETQYF	TGTGCCAGCAGCGCCCGACTGAAAGGGGGGGAGACCCAGTACTTC
14	TRBV29-1	TRBJ1-3	.	TRBD1	CSERQGAFGNTIYF	TGCAGCGAGCGACAGGGGGCATTCGGAAACACCATTTATTTT
12	TRBV20-1	TRBJ1-2	many	.	CSARTYGYGYTF	TGCAGTGCCAGGACATACGGCTATGGCTACACCTTC
16	TRBV12-3/TRBV12-4	TRBJ2-5	.	TRBD2	CASSLGTSGRSQTQYF	TGTGCCAGCAGCTTGGGGACTAGCGGGAGAAGTCAGACCCAGTACTTC
12	TRBV7-9	TRBJ2-1	.	.	CASSLTGKEHFF	TGTGCCAGCAGCTTGACAGGAAAAGAACATTTCTTC
14	TRBV28	TRBJ1-5	.	TRBD1	CASSVQGTNQPQHF	TGTGCCAGCAGCGTACAGGGGACGAATCAGCCCCAGCATTTT
15	TRBV7-3	TRBJ2-5	.	.	CASSPWTPGRETRYF	TGTGCCAGCAGCCCCTGGACTCCGGGGCGAGAGACCCGGTACTTC
12	TRBV4-1	TRBJ2-5	.	.	CASRQLAETQYF	TGCGCCAGCAGGCAATTAGCGGAGACCCAGTACTTC